A selection of T cell receptor beta chains follows, all from one sample in a study of blood T cells in healthy people across ages. One entry per CDR3 protein, called by TCRdb with MiXCR from the 5' RACE reads. Of about 1.8 million distinct CDR3 sequences detected, 49% appear once; the ten largest clones hold 2.1%. Sequences were obtained from blood. These receptors all come from a woman between 40 and 50 years old in good health. Each CDR3 is given with its conserved first and last residue. The order of the fields is J gene, clone size, D gene, V gene, CDR3 protein, CDR3 DNA. D genes are given only for firm matches. Where a row states a size, it is once, few, many or the class of an expanded clone; other rows omit it.

J gene: TRBJ2-7
clone size: NA
D gene: NA
V gene: TRBV7-8
CDR3 protein: CASSERRSSYEQYF
CDR3 DNA: TGTGCCAGCAGCGAGCGAAGAAGCTCCTACGAGCAGTACTTC

J gene: TRBJ2-7
clone size: few
D gene: NA
V gene: TRBV29-1
CDR3 protein: CSVETPGDTSYEQYF
CDR3 DNA: TGCAGCGTCGAAACCCCTGGGGACACCTCCTACGAGCAGTACTTC

J gene: TRBJ2-7
clone size: few
D gene: NA
V gene: TRBV20-1
CDR3 protein: CSARDLDTGSYEQYF
CDR3 DNA: TGCAGTGCTAGAGATTTAGACACAGGCTCCTACGAGCAGTACTTC

J gene: TRBJ1-2
clone size: NA
D gene: TRBD1
V gene: TRBV10-3
CDR3 protein: CAIGAGTGNGYTF
CDR3 DNA: TGTGCCATCGGTGCGGGGACAGGGAATGGCTACACCTTC

J gene: TRBJ2-3
clone size: NA
D gene: NA
V gene: TRBV7-7
CDR3 protein: CASSPYNRDTQYF
CDR3 DNA: TGTGCTAGCAGCCCGTACAACCGAGATACGCAGTATTTT

J gene: TRBJ2-6
clone size: NA
D gene: NA
V gene: TRBV6-5
CDR3 protein: CASRRGTVGANVLTF
CDR3 DNA: TGTGCCAGCAGACGCGGGACAGTCGGGGCCAACGTCCTGACTTTC

J gene: TRBJ2-5
clone size: few
D gene: NA
V gene: TRBV20-1
CDR3 protein: CSASRGQETQYF
CDR3 DNA: TGCAGTGCTTCACGAGGTCAAGAGACCCAGTACTTC

J gene: TRBJ2-5
clone size: NA
D gene: TRBD2
V gene: TRBV24-1
CDR3 protein: CATSDQTLAGTYNEQYF
CDR3 DNA: TGTGCCACCAGTGACCAGACACTAGCGGGGACTTACAATGAGCAGTACTTC

J gene: TRBJ2-1
clone size: NA
D gene: TRBD2
V gene: TRBV5-1
CDR3 protein: CASSLVMSSGGHNEQFF
CDR3 DNA: TGCGCCAGCAGCTTGGTAATGTCGAGCGGGGGCCACAATGAGCAGTTCTTC

J gene: TRBJ2-5
clone size: NA
D gene: TRBD1
V gene: TRBV20-1
CDR3 protein: CSARYRGRETQYF
CDR3 DNA: TGCAGTGCTAGGTACAGGGGTCGTGAGACCCAGTACTTC

J gene: TRBJ2-5
clone size: many
D gene: NA
V gene: TRBV7-2
CDR3 protein: CASSLGSTSSETQYF
CDR3 DNA: TGTGCCAGCAGCTTAGGGTCTACCTCCTCCGAGACCCAGTACTTC

J gene: TRBJ1-4
clone size: few
D gene: NA
V gene: TRBV20-1
CDR3 protein: CSATQDSATNEKLFF
CDR3 DNA: TGCAGTGCGACCCAGGACAGCGCAACTAATGAAAAACTGTTTTTT

J gene: TRBJ2-1
clone size: NA
D gene: NA
V gene: TRBV6-5
CDR3 protein: CASSYRGQGSYNEQFF
CDR3 DNA: TGTGCCAGCAGTTACAGGGGCCAGGGCTCCTACAATGAGCAGTTCTTC